Here is one T cell receptor (beta chain) with its context. Its target is unknown. This specimen belongs to a study of somatic mutations in cytotoxic T cells in rheumatoid arthritis. The study's findings and limits: Patients with a largest CD8+ clone exceeding 20% of CD8+ cells numbered about an eighth of the roughly 65. Between rheumatoid arthritis patients and age-matched healthy controls, CD8+ T-cell clonality showed no significant difference.

Once isolated by positive magnetic bead selection, the CD4+ and CD8+ cells had their purity checked by flow cytometry. V dropped 2 bases and J dropped 4; count of bases not matched to a gene: 4. The germline gives CDR1 MRHNA, CDR2 SNTAGT. The CDR3 length is 15 residues. Sequencing was performed with immunoSEQ multiplex PCR; in TCRdb, only in-frame clones are kept and a portion is missing. This repertoire shows under 15,000 clones, approximately 80% found once; its top ten account for 13% to 15%. The sample comprised CD8+ T cells sorted from blood. This TCR derives from a man in his fifties in good health. V gene TRBV6-4 combines with J gene TRBJ2-1, with 8 bases identical to TRBD1. CDR3 protein: CASSDPRTGYNEQFF. In nucleotides, the CDR3 is TGTGCCAGCAGTGACCCCCGGACAGGGTACAATGAGCAGTTCTTC.